Below are 3 T cell receptor beta chains sequenced from a single sample in a study of chemoradiotherapy in HPV16-positive cancers. Clones were sequenced by immunoSEQ multiplex PCR, and TCRdb holds only the in-frame ones, with some missing. Among roughly 6,900 clones listed, roughly 80% were seen once. Sample acquisition took place from a patient who underwent chemoradiotherapy. These receptors were collected from a human donor with HPV-associated anogenital cancer.

The CDR3, as DNA: TGTGCCAGCCCTGAAGGCAGCGGCTTTAATGAAAAACTGTTTTTT. It translates to CASPEGSGFNEKLFF. The chain employs TRBV6-7 and TRBJ1-4, with unresolved D. TRBV6-7 is noted as an ORF with a role that remains uncertain. Trimming cost V 8 bases and J 4 bases, with 17 bases left between them. CDR3 size: 15 residues.

The chain links TRBV6-1 to TRBJ1-5, with 9 bases matching TRBD1. This CDR3 region has 14 residues. With 6 bases clipped from V and 7 bases from J, the junction kept 7 bases outside the gene matches. The V gene's germline CDR1 is MNHNS and CDR2 SASEGT. The CDR3 region has the DNA TGTGCCAGCAGCGACGGGACAGGGATGCAGCCCCAGCATTTT. It yields the protein CASSDGTGMQPQHF.

This chain connects TRBV5-5 to TRBJ1-1; D is ambiguous. There are 15 residues in the CDR3. Trimming took 2 bases from V and 0 from J, leaving 11 bases between them. From germline, CDR1 is SGHKS and CDR2 YYEKEE (reference sequence). CDR3 loop: CASSLARNLNTEAFF. As DNA, the CDR3 is TGTGCCAGCAGCTTAGCCAGAAATTTGAACACTGAAGCTTTCTTT. Complete variable domain (other parts from reference TRBV5-5 and TRBJ1-1): DAGVTQSPTHLIKTRGQQVTLRCSPISGHKSVSWYQQVLGQGPQFIFQYYEKEERGRGNFPDRFSARQFPNYSSELNVNALLLGDSALYLCASSLARNLNTEAFFGQGTRLTVV.